The present T cell receptor beta chain was sequenced within a study of CD8+CD57+ T cells in acquired aplastic anemia. Study at large: An average of approximately 3.2 ug of DNA was obtained from sorted CD4+ and CD8+ cells.

This clonotype was counted ten times or more. Profiles of TCR beta VDJ and CDR3 were generated from a genomic DNA template. TCRdb re-derived calls from the reads in MiXCR, one entry per CDR3 protein. The sample consists of some 200,000 distinct CDR3 sequences, around 50% of them appearing once. The sequenced patients had an expansion of CD8+CD57+ cells seen by flow cytometry. Patients, without exception, had severe acquired aplastic anemia. Trimming took off 9 bases at V and 6 bases at J, with 18 bases between the two ends. The CDR3 extends over 14 amino acids. The germline CDR1 and CDR2 sequences are SNHLY and FYNNEI.

The chain employs TRBV2 and TRBJ1-5; D remains unclear. The sequenced material came from sorted CD4+, CD8+, or CD8+CD57+ T cells (not recorded which) from PBMCs. The TCR sequence derives from a human donor with aplastic anemia. CDR3: CARGWGTEGQPQHF. CDR3 bases: TGTGCCAGAGGATGGGGAACAGAAGGTCAGCCCCAGCATTTT.